This T cell receptor (beta chain) was captured by sequencing in a study of T cells after posttransplantation cyclophosphamide. Findings and limits, study-wide: Donor CD8+ memory clones often dominated recipient blood repertoires at later times. TRB overlap between skin or GI tissue T cells and blood was limited. Recipient CMV seropositivity and CMV reactivation strongly tracked TRB clonality.

Sequenced by immunoSEQ multiplex PCR; TCRdb stores in-frame clones only, minus some. Here the sample spans tens of thousands of clones, roughly 73% being singletons. A marrow graft followed busulfan-fludarabine conditioning, with cyclophosphamide on days +3 and +4. This CDR3 comprises 19 residues. The V segment lost 4 bases and the J segment 5 bases; nucleotides outside the gene matches: 17. Germline CDR1 reads SGHRS; CDR2 reads YFSETQ. Concerning this clone itself: Its antigen is currently unknown.

The input for sequencing was CD4+ T cells sorted from blood, taken 1,800 to 2,000 days after a stem cell transplant with posttransplant cyclophosphamide. This receptor was identified in a female patient in her thirties or forties who received an allogeneic stem cell transplant from a related donor, was CMV-positive, and had no GVHD. Some of the T cells might come from the graft donor. V and J are TRBV5-1 and TRBJ1-5; TRBD1 matches 11 bases. The DNA of the CDR3 is TGCGCCAGCAGCCGCTCGAGCGGACAGGGGGCGAATGCGGATCAGCCCCAGCATTTT. Translation gives CASSRSSGQGANADQPQHF. Full variable domain (remainder filled in from reference TRBV5-1 and TRBJ1-5): KAGVTQTPRYLIKTRGQQVTLSCSPISGHRSVSWYQQTPGQGLQFLFEYFSETQRNKGNFPGRFSGRQFSNSRSEMNVSTLELGDSALYLCASSRSSGQGANADQPQHFGDGTRLSIL.